This T cell receptor (beta chain) stems from a study of T cell repertoires in cytomegalovirus infection. About the study: Carrying CMV and the relevant HLA type showed in public TCR beta signatures. Broader study findings: Clonotype analysis showed dominance of the ex vivo response by HLA-C-restricted CMV-specific TCR beta clonotypes.

The germline gives CDR1 DFQATT, CDR2 SNEGSKA (reference sequence). This CDR3 region has 18 residues. V lost 2 bases and J lost 5, with 27 bases in between. Details on this clonotype: Its antigen remains unidentified.

MiXCR, applied by TCRdb to the reads, yields one record per CDR3 protein. Found here are about 490,000 distinct CDR3 sequences, about 25% of them singletons; the top ten hold 13%. This clonotype was obtained from a human donor in good health (CMV status not recorded). Some clones in this sample may be carry-over from other donors' samples. The sample comprised PBMCs. The chain recombines TRBV20-1 with TRBJ1-2, with D perhaps TRBD1 (5 bases). Here the CDR3 DNA reads TGCAGTGCTAGAAGAGCCGGACACACACCGTCCCTTATGTATGGCTACACCTTC. Encoded protein: CSARRAGHTPSLMYGYTF.